Given below is one T cell receptor beta chain in context. This record comes from a study of blood T cell repertoires in COVID-19. In the study overall: In each case, the material was cDNA or gDNA derived from T cells, B-cell-depleted T cells, or PBMCs.

Sequencing was performed with immunoSEQ multiplex PCR; in TCRdb, only in-frame clones are kept and a portion is missing. Counted here are about 200,000 clones, roughly 88% occurring once; the ten biggest clones make up around 5.7%. The study assigned cohorts using participant-reported clinical history. CDR3 length: 16 residues. V lost 1 base, J lost 1 base, and 3 bases stayed unmatched. Germline V gene data show CDR1 as KGHDR and CDR2 as SFDVKD. The receptor's source is a man aged 35-49 years with acute COVID-19. Sample: PBMCs or T cells enriched from blood (not recorded which). The rearrangement joins TRBV24-1 to TRBJ2-3, with 8 bases lining up with TRBD1. The CDR3: CATSDFADRGTDTQYF. CDR3 nucleotides: TGTGCCACCAGTGATTTCGCGGACAGGGGCACAGATACGCAGTATTTT.